Shown below are 31 T cell receptor beta chains from a single sample sequenced in a study of T cells in Graves' hyperthyroidism and ophthalmopathy. The source material, RNA transcripts, was used to amplify TCR beta CDR3 regions. The TCR CDR3 was amplified in a first-round RT-PCR using the HTBI primer set. In TCRdb, the multiplex PCR reads were re-called with MiXCR into one record per CDR3 protein. The repertoire holds fewer than 450,000 distinct CDR3 sequences, with roughly 15% as singletons. Sequenced material: blood. These receptors all come from a woman aged 55-69 years with Graves' ophthalmopathy.

The table lists this clonotype with many counts. CDR3 sequence (DNA): TGTGCCAGCAGAACAAGCGGGAACTCCTACAATGAGCAGTTCTTC. Protein product: CASRTSGNSYNEQFF. The V call is TRBV6-1, the J call TRBJ2-1; 7 bases line up with TRBD2. CDR3 size: 15 residues. From germline, CDR1 is MNHNS and CDR2 SASEGT. V was pared by 6 bases and J by 0 bases, with 5 bases of the junction left unmatched.

This clonotype has a handful of counts. The CDR3, as DNA: TGCAGTGCTAGGACAGGCCTCAACGGGGAGCTGTTTTTT. It specifies CSARTGLNGELFF. The chain couples TRBV20-1 to TRBJ2-2; TRBD1 is a possible D gene (6 bases). Looked up from germline, CDR1 is DFQATT and CDR2 is SNEGSKA (reference sequence). The CDR3 consists of 13 residues. V was cut by 3 bases and J by 7 bases, with 12 bases left in between.

This clonotype was counted many times. The rearrangement links TRBV12-3 or TRBV12-4 to TRBJ1-5; tentative D call: TRBD1 (6 bases). The V end lost 1 base, the J end lost 2 bases, and 9 bases lay between the germline ends. This CDR3 spans 15 amino acids. CDR3 bases: TGTGCCAGCAGTTTAGATGAGGGGGGCAATCAGCCCCAGCATTTT. It specifies CASSLDEGGNQPQHF.

This clonotype occurred many times. This chain connects TRBV5-1 to TRBJ2-1; D is undetermined. The germline V gene encodes CDR1 SGHRS and CDR2 YFSETQ. Trimming pared 0 bases from V and 4 bases from J, leaving 11 bases between. The CDR3 length is 15 residues. CDR3 sequence (DNA): TGCGCCAGCAGCTTGGGGCTAAGGCTGTACAATGAGCAGTTCTTC. It specifies CASSLGLRLYNEQFF. The variable domain in full, completed from reference TRBV5-1 and TRBJ2-1, reads KAGVTQTPRYLIKTRGQQVTLSCSPISGHRSVSWYQQTPGQGLQFLFEYFSETQRNKGNFPGRFSGRQFSNSRSEMNVSTLELGDSALYLCASSLGLRLYNEQFFGPGTRLTVL.

This clonotype was seen more than once but under ten times. V gene TRBV19 combines with J gene TRBJ2-7; a weak D match, TRBD1 (6 bases). The germline V and J ends were trimmed by 8 bases and 2 bases, with 13 bases remaining between them. Germline values: CDR1 LNHDA, CDR2 SQIVND (reference sequence). This CDR3 contains 13 residues. CDR3 bases: TGTGCCAGTCAACGGACAGCCGCCTACGAGCAGTACTTC. This codes for CASQRTAAYEQYF.

This clonotype has a handful of counts. The chain links TRBV28 to TRBJ2-2; tentative D call: TRBD1 (5 bases). With 3 bases removed from V and 5 bases from J, the gap between germline ends came to 10 bases. The CDR3 spans 14 residues. Germline V gene data show CDR1 as MDHEN and CDR2 as SYDVKM. CDR3 residues: CASSFRVRTGELFF. CDR3 nucleotides: TGTGCCAGCAGTTTCAGGGTGAGGACCGGGGAGCTGTTTTTT.

This clonotype is a singleton in its sample. Since a much larger clone is just one base distant, this may be a read error. V usage is TRBV7-2 and J usage is TRBJ2-3, with a possible D match to TRBD2 (5 bases). Germline values: CDR1 SGHTA, CDR2 FQGNSA. This CDR3 contains 18 residues. Trimming took 2 bases from V and 0 from J, leaving 18 bases between them. CDR3 loop: CASSLTVASPPSTDTQYF. CDR3 sequence (DNA): TGTGCCAGCAGCTTAACTGTTGCTAGCCCTCCAAGCACAGATACGCAGTATTTT.

This clonotype was observed a few times. The V and J genes are TRBV12-5 and TRBJ2-1, with D tentatively TRBD1 (5 bases). Trimming shortened V by 5 bases and J by 1 base, and 15 bases separated the two germline ends. CDR3 length: 16 amino acids. CDR1 and CDR2 from the germline V gene are LGHNT and FRNRAP. Here the CDR3 reads CASGSAPDSSYNEQFF. The CDR3 DNA sequence: TGTGCTAGTGGTAGCGCTCCCGACAGTTCCTACAATGAGCAGTTCTTC. The whole variable domain, remainder taken from reference TRBV12-5 and TRBJ2-1, is DARVTQTPRHKVTEMGQEVTMRCQPILGHNTVFWYRQTMMQGLELLAYFRNRAPLDDSGMPKDRFSAEMPDATLATLKIQPSEPRDSAVYFCASGSAPDSSYNEQFFGPGTRLTVL.

This clonotype was detected only a few times. The gene calls are TRBV11-3 and TRBJ2-1, with D perhaps matching TRBD1 (5 bases). The CDR3 consists of 13 residues. Trimming pared 5 bases from V and 3 bases from J, leaving 8 bases between. From germline, CDR1 is SGHNT and CDR2 YENEEA. CDR3 region: CASSPGYYNEQFF. The CDR3 DNA is TGTGCCAGCAGCCCAGGGTACTACAATGAGCAGTTCTTC.

This clonotype has a count of ten or more. The V call is TRBV27, the J call TRBJ2-1, with D perhaps matching TRBD2 (6 bases). V shed 5 bases and J shed 7 bases, with 15 bases lying between them. Germline V gene lookup returns CDR1 MNHEY and CDR2 SMNVEV (reference sequence). CDR3 length: 14 amino acids. CDR3: CASSPRASVNEQFF. The CDR3, as DNA: TGTGCCAGCAGTCCCCGGGCTAGCGTGAATGAGCAGTTCTTC.

Ten or more counts support this clonotype. The chain employs TRBV5-1 and TRBJ2-7, with 7 bases lining up with TRBD1. The CDR3 runs to 15 residues. CDR1 is SGHRS and CDR2 is YFSETQ in the germline V gene. Trimming at V came to 4 bases and at J to 2 bases, leaving 9 bases not matched to a gene. In DNA form, the CDR3 reads TGCGCCAGCAGCGAGGCGAGGGGGCCACCCTACGAGCAGTACTTC. As protein: CASSEARGPPYEQYF.

This sequence joins TRBV7-9 and TRBJ2-1; perhaps TRBD1 as D (6 bases). Germline V gene sequence: CDR1 SEHNR, CDR2 FQNEAQ (reference sequence). The CDR3 runs 17 residues. Trimming took off 5 bases at V and 5 bases at J, with 22 bases between the two ends. CDR3 region: CASSLSPGQGIDNEQFF. The CDR3 nucleotides are TGTGCCAGCAGCCTAAGTCCGGGGCAGGGGATTGACAATGAGCAGTTCTTC.

This clonotype has ten or more counts. The chain recombines TRBV6-2 or TRBV6-3 with TRBJ1-1; TRBD1 aligns across 8 bases. Germline CDR1 MNHEY, CDR2 SVGEGT. The CDR3 is 11 residues long. The CDR3 bases are TGTGCGACAGGGGCCTACACTGAAGCTTTCTTT. It codes for CATGAYTEAFF.

This clonotype was observed at least ten times. The chain recombines TRBV20-1 with TRBJ1-1, with D tentatively TRBD1 (5 bases). CDR3 length: 13 residues. Trimming stripped 1 base from V and 10 bases from J, with 16 bases between. Looked up from germline, CDR1 is DFQATT and CDR2 is SNEGSKA (reference sequence). The CDR3 DNA sequence: TGCAGTGCTAGAGTAGGACGCGCCGGGGGAGCTTTCTTT. Translation: CSARVGRAGGAFF.

The chain carries TRBV11-1 and TRBJ2-7; unclear D gene. The V gene lost 1 base and the J gene lost 5 bases, with 12 bases spanning the gap. Germline assignment: CDR1 SGHAT and CDR2 FQDESV (reference sequence). The length of the CDR3 is 14 residues. CDR3 nucleotides: TGTGCCAGCAGCTTAGAGGCCGCCCCCAACGAGCAGTACTTC. It codes for CASSLEAAPNEQYF.

This clonotype came up many times. The V gene is TRBV28, the J gene TRBJ1-2, with D unresolved. V lost 5 bases and J lost 4, with 17 bases in between. Germline CDR1 is MDHEN and CDR2 is SYDVKM. The CDR3 length is 15 residues. The CDR3 coding sequence is TGTGCCAGCAGTCTCCGGGAGGCGTTCCGCTATGGCTACACCTTC. The encoded protein is CASSLREAFRYGYTF.

This clonotype occurred many times. V is TRBV7-2 and J is TRBJ2-6, with a possible D match to TRBD1 (5 bases). Per germline, CDR1 SGHTA and CDR2 FQGNSA. The ends were cut back, 5 bases at V and 0 bases at J, with 8 bases in the middle. There are 15 residues in the CDR3. CDR3 DNA: TGTGCCAGCAGCAGGGGCCTCTCTGGGGCCAACGTCCTGACTTTC. Its translation: CASSRGLSGANVLTF.

This clonotype came up many times. The chain links TRBV2 to TRBJ2-3; 7 nucleotides match TRBD1. CDR3 size: 15 residues. After removal of 11 bases from V and 4 bases from J, the junction contained 15 bases not matched to a gene. Looked up from germline, CDR1 is SNHLY and CDR2 is FYNNEI. For the CDR3, the DNA is TGTGCCGCTAGGAAGGGGGCGTACAGCGCAGATACGCAGTATTTT. Translated: CAARKGAYSADTQYF.

This clonotype was found many times. The chain combines TRBV2 with TRBJ2-7, with TRBD2 as a possible D gene (5 bases). The CDR3 consists of 13 residues. CDR1 is SNHLY and CDR2 is FYNNEI in the germline V gene. V was pared by 0 bases and J by 4 bases, with 7 bases between. The CDR3 DNA reads TGTGCCAGCAGTGAAGCTTGGGAGTACGAGCAGTACTTC. Its protein product is CASSEAWEYEQYF.

The sample holds a few counts of this clonotype. This chain joins TRBV14 and TRBJ2-3; TRBD1 is a possible D gene (6 bases). CDR1 and CDR2 (germline): SGHDN, FVKESK. V was trimmed by 2 bases and J by 0 bases, leaving 9 bases between them. The CDR3 is made up of 15 amino acids. The DNA for the CDR3 is TGTGCCAGCAGCCAACGGACAGTGAGCACAGATACGCAGTATTTT. As protein: CASSQRTVSTDTQYF.

In this sample, this clonotype turned up many times. V usage is TRBV2 and J usage is TRBJ1-6; 10 bases are a match to TRBD1. The CDR3 is 16 residues long. Trimming removed 8 bases from V and 7 bases from J; junction bases left unmatched: 11. Germline V gives CDR1 SNHLY, CDR2 FYNNEI. CDR3 sequence: CASQPGQGNRNSPLHF. CDR3 bases: TGTGCCAGCCAACCGGGACAGGGGAATCGCAATTCACCCCTCCACTTT.

At least ten counts were recorded for this clonotype. The chain couples TRBV2 to TRBJ2-7; D is ambiguous. The CDR3 consists of 14 residues. Trimming removed 2 bases from V and 1 base from J, with 9 bases in between. In germline, CDR1 is SNHLY, CDR2 FYNNEI. The CDR3 DNA reads TGTGCCAGCAGTGAACGTTACACTTCCTACGAGCAGTACTTC. Translation gives CASSERYTSYEQYF.

This clonotype was recorded at least ten times. The chain joins TRBV5-1 to TRBJ2-3, with TRBD2 identical over 7 bases. Germline CDR1 and CDR2: SGHRS and YFSETQ. V trimming: 6 bases; J trimming: 2 bases; junction bases outside the gene matches: 6. The CDR3 runs 14 residues. The CDR3 DNA follows: TGCGCCAGCACCTCAGCGGGAATCACAGATACGCAGTATTTT. Protein product: CASTSAGITDTQYF.

At least ten counts were recorded for this clonotype. This rearrangement joins TRBV20-1 to TRBJ2-1, with D perhaps TRBD2 (6 bases). The CDR3 runs 13 residues. V lost 3 bases and J lost 5, with 11 bases in between. Germline lookup yields CDR1 DFQATT and CDR2 SNEGSKA (reference sequence). The CDR3 sequence is CSASGRPHNEQFF. In nucleotides, the CDR3 is TGCAGTGCTAGCGGGAGACCGCACAATGAGCAGTTCTTC.

This clonotype came up many times. The V gene is TRBV28, the J gene TRBJ2-1, with TRBD1 identical over 9 bases. With V trimmed by 5 bases and J by 8 bases, 10 bases remained unmatched. The CDR3 is 15 residues long. CDR1 is MDHEN and CDR2 is SYDVKM in the germline V gene. CDR3 region: CASSLRDRDQDEQFF. The CDR3 bases are TGTGCCAGCAGTCTACGGGACAGGGATCAGGATGAGCAGTTCTTC.

This clonotype was counted at least ten times. The chain combines TRBV5-6 with TRBJ1-1, with 8 bases matching TRBD1. The CDR3 length is 15 residues. Trimming took 4 bases from V and 4 from J; bases not matched to a gene: 9. CDR1 and CDR2 (germline): SGHDT, YYEEEE. This CDR3 is CASSVRTGTGTEAFF. CDR3 in DNA: TGTGCCAGCAGCGTCCGAACCGGGACAGGCACTGAAGCTTTCTTT.

This clonotype was counted ten times or more. V gene TRBV7-8 combines with J gene TRBJ2-7; D is perhaps TRBD1 (5 bases). CDR3 length equals 13 residues. The germline gives CDR1 SGHVS, CDR2 FQNEAQ. Trimming removed 0 bases from V and 4 bases from J, with 7 bases in between. The CDR3 region is CASSLAKGYEQYF. In DNA, the CDR3 is TGTGCCAGCAGCTTAGCGAAGGGGTACGAGCAGTACTTC.

This clonotype was observed a handful of times. This chain uses TRBV7-9 with TRBJ2-7; 7 nucleotides agree with TRBD1. The germline CDR1 and CDR2 sequences are SEHNR and FQNEAQ (reference sequence). V trimming: 5 bases; J trimming: 2 bases; junction bases outside the gene matches: 15. The CDR3 is made up of 17 amino acids. Here the CDR3 DNA reads TGTGCCAGCAGCCACATTACAGGGGTCAAGCGCGCCTACGAGCAGTACTTC. Protein: CASSHITGVKRAYEQYF.

This chain joins TRBV5-1 and TRBJ1-2; 11 bases fit TRBD1. Germline CDR1 and CDR2: SGHRS and YFSETQ. The CDR3 loop spans 15 amino acids. The V and J ends lost 4 bases and 3 bases, in that order; junction bases with no gene match: 5. The CDR3 region is CASSRGQGADYGYTF. The CDR3 DNA reads TGCGCCAGCAGCCGTGGACAGGGGGCGGACTATGGCTACACCTTC.

The V and J genes are TRBV15 and TRBJ2-1; D might be TRBD1 or TRBD2, each matching 6 bases. The CDR3 extends over 15 amino acids. From germline, CDR1 is LNHNV and CDR2 YYDKDF (reference sequence). V was pared by 0 bases and J by 10 bases, with 16 bases between. Here the CDR3 DNA reads TGTGCCACCAGCAGAGATAACCGGGGGCATCTGGAGCAGTTCTTC. Translating gives CATSRDNRGHLEQFF.

V is TRBV18 and J is TRBJ2-1; TRBD1 is a possible D gene (6 bases). Trimming stripped 0 bases from V and 0 bases from J, with 12 bases between. The CDR3 has 17 residues. From germline, CDR1 is KGHSH and CDR2 LQKENI. CDR3 sequence: CASSPPAGVSSYNEQFF. The DNA for the CDR3 is TGTGCCAGCTCACCACCGGCAGGGGTGAGCTCCTACAATGAGCAGTTCTTC.